This T cell receptor (beta chain) appears in the sequencing data of a study of T cell changes during pregnancy in multiple sclerosis. In germline, CDR1 is SGDLS, CDR2 YYNGEE. This CDR3 is built from 14 residues. Trimming left V 2 bases short and J 5 bases short, with 11 bases between. This table comes from immunoSEQ multiplex PCR, and its TCRdb copy is limited to in-frame clones, with some not included. This table holds roughly 53,000 clones, roughly 90% found once. The sequencing here drew on CD8+ T cells from peripheral blood mononuclear cells, taken before pregnancy. This chain joins TRBV9 and TRBJ2-1; TRBD1 might be the D (5 bases). This TCR came from a female donor with multiple sclerosis, enrolled in a pregnancy study. CDR3 DNA sequence: TGTGCCAGCAGCGTTTCAGGGATCAACAATGAGCAGTTCTTC. Its translation is CASSVSGINNEQFF.